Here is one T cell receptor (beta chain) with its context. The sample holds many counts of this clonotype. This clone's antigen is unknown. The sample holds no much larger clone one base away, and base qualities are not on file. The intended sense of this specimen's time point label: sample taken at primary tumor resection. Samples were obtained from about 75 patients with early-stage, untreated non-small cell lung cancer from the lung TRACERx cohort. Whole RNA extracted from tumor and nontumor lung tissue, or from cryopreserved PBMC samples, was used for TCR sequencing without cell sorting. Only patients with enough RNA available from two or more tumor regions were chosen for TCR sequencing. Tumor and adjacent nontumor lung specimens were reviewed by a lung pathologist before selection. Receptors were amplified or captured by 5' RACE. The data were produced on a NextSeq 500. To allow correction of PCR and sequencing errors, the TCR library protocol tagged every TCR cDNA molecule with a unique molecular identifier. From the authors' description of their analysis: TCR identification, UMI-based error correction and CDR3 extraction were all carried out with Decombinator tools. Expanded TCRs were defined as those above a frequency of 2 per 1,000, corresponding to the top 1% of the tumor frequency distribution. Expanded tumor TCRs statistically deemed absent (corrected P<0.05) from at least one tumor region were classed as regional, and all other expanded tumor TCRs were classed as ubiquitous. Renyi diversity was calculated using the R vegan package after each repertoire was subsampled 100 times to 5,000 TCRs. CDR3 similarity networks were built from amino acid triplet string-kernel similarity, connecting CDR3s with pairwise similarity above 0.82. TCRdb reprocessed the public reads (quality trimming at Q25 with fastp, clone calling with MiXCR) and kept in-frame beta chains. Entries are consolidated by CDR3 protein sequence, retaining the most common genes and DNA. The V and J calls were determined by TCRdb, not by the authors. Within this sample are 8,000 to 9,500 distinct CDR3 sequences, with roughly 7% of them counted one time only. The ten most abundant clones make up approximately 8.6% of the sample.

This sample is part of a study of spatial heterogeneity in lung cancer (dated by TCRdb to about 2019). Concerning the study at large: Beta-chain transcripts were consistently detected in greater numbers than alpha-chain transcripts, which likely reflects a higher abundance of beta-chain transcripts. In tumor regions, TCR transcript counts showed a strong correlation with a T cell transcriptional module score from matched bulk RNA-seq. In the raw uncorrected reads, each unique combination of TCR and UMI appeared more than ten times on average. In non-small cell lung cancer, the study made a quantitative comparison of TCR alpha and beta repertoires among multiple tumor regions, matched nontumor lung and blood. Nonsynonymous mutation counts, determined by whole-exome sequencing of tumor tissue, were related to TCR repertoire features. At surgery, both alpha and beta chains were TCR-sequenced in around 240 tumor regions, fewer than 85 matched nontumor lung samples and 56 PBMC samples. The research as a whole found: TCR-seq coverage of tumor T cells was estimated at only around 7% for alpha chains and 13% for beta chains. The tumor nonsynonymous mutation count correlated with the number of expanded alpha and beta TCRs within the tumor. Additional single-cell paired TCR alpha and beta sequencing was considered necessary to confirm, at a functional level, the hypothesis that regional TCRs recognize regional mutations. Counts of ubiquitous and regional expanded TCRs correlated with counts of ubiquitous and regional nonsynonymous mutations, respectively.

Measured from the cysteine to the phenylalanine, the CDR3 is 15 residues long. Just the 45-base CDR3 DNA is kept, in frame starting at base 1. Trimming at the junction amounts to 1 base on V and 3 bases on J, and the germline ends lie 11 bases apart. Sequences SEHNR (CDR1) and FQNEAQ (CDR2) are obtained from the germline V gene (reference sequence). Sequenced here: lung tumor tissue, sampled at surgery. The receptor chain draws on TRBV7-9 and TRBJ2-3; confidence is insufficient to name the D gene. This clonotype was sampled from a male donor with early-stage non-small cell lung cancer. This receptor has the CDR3 CASSLGPGPTDTQYF. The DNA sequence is TGTGCCAGCAGCTTAGGCCCGGGCCCGACAGATACGCAGTATTTT.